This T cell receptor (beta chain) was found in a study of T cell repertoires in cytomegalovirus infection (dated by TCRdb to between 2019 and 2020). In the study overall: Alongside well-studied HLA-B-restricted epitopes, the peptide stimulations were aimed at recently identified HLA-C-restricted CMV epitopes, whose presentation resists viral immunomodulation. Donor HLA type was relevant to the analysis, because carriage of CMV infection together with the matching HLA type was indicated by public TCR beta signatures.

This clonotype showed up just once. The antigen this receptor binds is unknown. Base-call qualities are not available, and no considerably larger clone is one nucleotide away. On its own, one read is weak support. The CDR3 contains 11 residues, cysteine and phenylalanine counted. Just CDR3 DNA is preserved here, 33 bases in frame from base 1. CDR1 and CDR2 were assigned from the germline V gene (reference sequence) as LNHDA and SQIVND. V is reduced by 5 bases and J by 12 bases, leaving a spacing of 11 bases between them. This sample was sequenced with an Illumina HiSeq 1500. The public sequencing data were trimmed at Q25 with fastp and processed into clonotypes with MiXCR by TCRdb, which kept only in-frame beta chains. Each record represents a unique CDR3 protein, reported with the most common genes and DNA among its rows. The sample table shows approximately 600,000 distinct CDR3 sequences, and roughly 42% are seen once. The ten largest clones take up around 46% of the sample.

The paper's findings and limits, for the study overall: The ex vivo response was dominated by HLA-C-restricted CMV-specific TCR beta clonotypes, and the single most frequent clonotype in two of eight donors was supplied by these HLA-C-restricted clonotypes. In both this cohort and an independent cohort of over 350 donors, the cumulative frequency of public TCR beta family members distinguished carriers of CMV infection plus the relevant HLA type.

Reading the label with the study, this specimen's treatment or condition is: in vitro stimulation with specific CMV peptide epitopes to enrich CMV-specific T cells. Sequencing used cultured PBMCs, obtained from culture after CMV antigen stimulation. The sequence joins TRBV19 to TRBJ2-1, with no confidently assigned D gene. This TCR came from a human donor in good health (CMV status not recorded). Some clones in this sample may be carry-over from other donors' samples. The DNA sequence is TGTGCCAGTAGTTACTGGGGTCTGCAGTTCTTC. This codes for CASSYWGLQFF.